This T cell receptor (beta chain) appears in the sequencing data of a study of blood T cell repertoires in COVID-19. Study-level information: The United States, Italy and Spain provided the acute and convalescent COVID-19 samples. Sample material is recorded as cDNA or gDNA derived from T cells, B-cell-depleted T cells, or PBMCs.

This clone was recorded once. Germline V gene data show CDR1 as KGHSH and CDR2 as LQKENI. The CDR3 length is 15 residues. J gave up 4 bases and V 5 bases, and 4 bases lay outside the gene matches. Authors' methods: Reference gene primer amplification gave estimated nucleated cell counts. Generated by immunoSEQ multiplex PCR, the TCRdb table keeps only in-frame clones and is missing some. That table furnishes V, J and clone size, whereas the DNA furnished D and trimming. The data contain under 200,000 clones, about 88% of them seen just once; the ten biggest clones take up less than 3%. Followed over time, Seattle patients had been enrolled while infection was active.

The receptor comes from a woman older than 75 with COVID-19, enrolled during active disease. Material for sequencing was peripheral blood. The chain is built from TRBV18 and TRBJ2-1, with TRBD2 identical over 11 bases. The CDR3 DNA sequence: TGTGCCAGCTCAGCGACTAGCGGGGATTACAATGAGCAGTTCTTC. It specifies CASSATSGDYNEQFF.